This TCR beta chain came from a study of identical twins. In the case of this clonotype: The antigen remains undetermined.

The CDR3 loop spans 18 amino acids. Germline CDR1 is MNHEY and CDR2 is SVGAGI. The J segment lost 3 bases and the V segment lost 2 bases, leaving 13 bases of the junction unmatched. It was template switching that added a universal primer site, and there were unique molecular identifiers on the cDNA. Via MiXCR, TCRdb re-called the 5' RACE reads, giving one row per CDR3 protein. The profile shows about 240,000 distinct CDR3 sequences, more than 9.5% of them singletons. Study-level points and caveats: High-abundance cord blood beta clonotypes had fewer insertions; memory repertoires showed none. Models predicted less out-of-frame TCR alpha sharing in monozygotic twins than was found.

The sample was also linked to a second study, of yellow fever vaccine responses in identical twins. That paper adds: Twins' vaccine T cell responses were reported to seem partly convergent and partly personalized.

Sequenced: memory (CD45RO+) T cells sorted from blood. The J gene is TRBJ1-5, the V gene TRBV6-5, with 7 bases lining up with TRBD1. The sequence derives from a woman aged 18 to 35 in good health. The CDR3 bases are TGTGCCAGCAGTTACCCGGACAGGCGGACAAATGACAATCAGCCCCAGCATTTT. Encoded protein: CASSYPDRRTNDNQPQHF.